The 11 T cell receptor beta chains below come from one sample, sequenced in a study of T cell responses to AZD1222 COVID-19 vaccine. Measured with immunoSEQ multiplex PCR; TCRdb has only the in-frame clones, and not every one. This sample has about 100,000 clones, with about 87% found just once. The sequencing here drew on peripheral blood, taken on day 0 of AZD1222 vaccination. The receptors come from an adult in good health.

The chain uses TRBV4-3 and TRBJ2-1, with 7 bases that match TRBD2. The CDR3 runs 17 residues. The J segment lost 8 bases and the V segment lost 0 bases, leaving 13 bases of the junction unmatched. The germline V gene encodes CDR1 LGHNA and CDR2 YSLEER. Written as DNA, the CDR3 is TGCGCCAGCAGCCAAGACCTCCCGGGACTGGGGAGGGATGAGCAGTTCTTC. Its protein is CASSQDLPGLGRDEQFF.

V and J are TRBV28 and TRBJ2-7; TRBD2 matches at 16 bases. Germline CDR1 MDHEN, CDR2 SYDVKM. Losses at the gene ends were 5 bases for V and 0 bases for J; bases not matched to a gene: 7. The CDR3 has 18 amino acids. In nucleotides, the CDR3 is TGTGCCAGCAGTAGTCCGGGACTAGCGGGGGGGATCTCCTACGAGCAGTACTTC. Translated, it gives CASSSPGLAGGISYEQYF.

The chain combines TRBV5-1 with TRBJ2-3, with TRBD2 matching over 7 bases. In germline, CDR1 is SGHRS, CDR2 YFSETQ. This CDR3 has 17 residues. J lost 5 bases, V lost 2 bases, and 14 bases had no gene match. This CDR3 reads CASSFMTLADIRDTQYF. The CDR3 nucleotides are TGCGCCAGCAGCTTCATGACGCTAGCGGATATCAGAGATACGCAGTATTTT.

V usage is TRBV5-1 and J usage is TRBJ2-7, with a weak D call TRBD2 (5 bases). Trimming removed 4 bases from V and 2 bases from J, with 13 bases in between. Germline lookup yields CDR1 SGHRS and CDR2 YFSETQ. The CDR3 extends over 14 amino acids. The CDR3 here is CASSLPGITYEQYF. The CDR3 bases are TGCGCCAGCAGCCTACCGGGAATCACCTACGAGCAGTACTTC.

The chain is built from TRBV7-2 and TRBJ2-1; 13 positions agree with TRBD2. Looked up from germline, CDR1 is SGHTA and CDR2 is FQGNSA. This CDR3 contains 16 residues. V was clipped by 5 bases and J by 9 bases; unmatched bases: 10. CDR3 amino acids: CASSDRLAGGLTEQFF. As DNA, the CDR3 is TGTGCCAGCAGCGATAGACTAGCGGGGGGTTTGACTGAGCAGTTCTTC.

J is TRBJ1-1 and V is TRBV15; 7 bases are a match to TRBD1. The CDR3 extends over 21 amino acids. The germline V gene has CDR1 LNHNV and CDR2 YYDKDF (reference sequence). V trimming: 3 bases; J trimming: 1 base; junction bases outside the gene matches: 23. The CDR3 loop reads CATSSKGRPDRTGSPNTEAFF. The CDR3 DNA sequence: TGTGCCACCAGCAGTAAGGGACGTCCGGATAGGACAGGTTCACCGAACACTGAAGCTTTCTTT.

The rearrangement joins TRBV24-1 to TRBJ2-7, with D maybe TRBD1 (5 bases). V lost 4 bases to trimming and J lost 2 bases, with 11 bases between them. The CDR3 sequence is 14 residues long. Germline CDR1 reads KGHDR; CDR2 reads SFDVKD. The CDR3 sequence: CATSDLDTPYEQYF. The CDR3 DNA is TGTGCCACCAGTGACCTGGACACCCCCTACGAGCAGTACTTC.

V and J are TRBV28 and TRBJ2-1; 8 bases fit TRBD2. This CDR3 contains 15 residues. Trimming at V came to 5 bases and at J to 7 bases, leaving 10 bases not matched to a gene. Germline CDR1 and CDR2: MDHEN and SYDVKM. This CDR3 is CASSIGGARGNEQFF. The CDR3 nucleotides are TGTGCCAGCAGTATCGGGGGGGCGAGAGGGAATGAGCAGTTCTTC.

The rearrangement joins TRBV28 to TRBJ2-3; TRBD2 matches at 10 bases. Germline values: CDR1 MDHEN, CDR2 SYDVKM. Trimming cost V 8 bases and J 1 base; bases outside gene matches: 9. The CDR3 runs 16 residues. The CDR3 DNA reads TGTGCCAGCGGCAAAGCGGGGGGGCGTGGCACAGATACGCAGTATTTT. This encodes CASGKAGGRGTDTQYF.

The chain carries TRBV6-1 and TRBJ2-1; 10 nucleotides line up with TRBD1. V gave up 6 bases and J gave up 2 bases; unmatched junction bases: 4. Germline CDR1 is MNHNS and CDR2 is SASEGT. This CDR3 spans 15 amino acids. This CDR3 reads CASSRTGGTYNEQFF. The CDR3 coding sequence is TGTGCCAGCAGCCGGACAGGGGGTACCTACAATGAGCAGTTCTTC.

This chain joins TRBV6-2 or TRBV6-3 and TRBJ1-1, with 8 positions matching TRBD1. CDR1 and CDR2 (germline): MNHEY, SVGEGT. The CDR3 is made up of 16 amino acids. After removal of 2 bases from V and 3 bases from J, the junction contained 8 bases not matched to a gene. The CDR3 loop reads CASSYATGGEDTEAFF. The CDR3 DNA follows: TGTGCCAGCAGTTACGCAACAGGGGGAGAGGACACTGAAGCTTTCTTT.